The T cell receptor (beta chain) described here comes from a study of blood T cells in healthy people across ages. Study results and caveats: Using unsorted PBMCs precluded a conclusive naive versus antigen-experienced comparison. Not knowing donor CMV status may have confounded expanded clonotype changes.

The people who gave samples were healthy Caucasians from Russia, aged about 6 to 100. As for this clonotype: Its target is unknown.

Combining a sample-barcoded 5' primer with a J-beta primer mix, a second PCR ran for roughly 7 to 12 cycles. TCRdb re-called the 5' RACE reads with MiXCR, one entry per CDR3 protein. The data hold 800,000 or so distinct CDR3 sequences, with around 68% observed a single time. This receptor was obtained from a man under 40 in good health. The specimen was blood.

CDR3 residues: CASSEAPTENYGYTF. The CDR3 DNA follows: TGTGCCAGCAGTGAAGCACCGACAGAAAACTATGGCTACACCTTC. V is TRBV6-1 and J is TRBJ1-2, with D possibly being TRBD1 (5 bases). The CDR3 is 15 amino acids. V lost 0 bases, J lost 2 bases, and 10 bases lay in between. Germline V gives CDR1 MNHNS, CDR2 SASEGT.